This is a list of T cell receptor beta chains from one sample in a study of CD8 T cells in ankylosing spondylitis. TCRdb independently ran MiXCR on the 5' RACE reads; one entry per CDR3 protein. The sample consists of a few hundred thousand distinct CDR3 sequences, under 20% of them appearing once. The specimen was blood, either unsorted or a sorted T cell fraction (not recorded which). The receptors were sampled from a male donor with ankylosing spondylitis or in good health (not recorded which). Each CDR3 is given with its conserved first and last residue. The D gene is left open where the match is weak. Size tells how often a clone was seen (once, few, many) or the class of an expanded clone, and some rows leave it out.

v_gene	abundance	d_gene	j_gene	len	CDR3aa	CDR3nt
TRBV7-8	many	-	TRBJ2-5	16	CASSLVTGVGQETQYF	TGTGCCAGCAGCTTAGTAACGGGAGTTGGTCAAGAGACCCAGTACTTC
TRBV4-2	-	-	TRBJ2-2	17	CASSQDPPGTNTGELFF	TGTGCCAGCAGCCAAGACCCTCCCGGGACAAACACCGGGGAGCTGTTTTTT
TRBV5-1	many	TRBD2	TRBJ2-1	15	CASSGTSGRLDEQFF	TGCGCCAGCAGCGGCACTAGCGGGAGGCTCGATGAGCAGTTCTTC
TRBV20-1	-	TRBD2	TRBJ2-3	17	CSARGLTSGPEMDTQYF	TGCAGTGCTAGAGGATTGACTAGCGGCCCTGAGATGGATACGCAGTATTTT
TRBV27	many	-	TRBJ2-7	16	CASSTRGTYALYEQYF	TGTGCCAGCAGTACTCGGGGGACCTACGCCCTCTACGAGCAGTACTTC
TRBV5-6	few	-	TRBJ2-7	14	CASSFQGVVYEQYF	TGTGCCAGCAGCTTCCAGGGCGTCGTCTACGAGCAGTACTTC
TRBV4-1	-	TRBD1	TRBJ2-7	15	CASSQAATGTYEQYF	TGCGCCAGCAGCCAAGCGGCGACAGGGACCTACGAGCAGTACTTC
TRBV29-1	many	TRBD2	TRBJ2-1	10	CSGLAGEQFF	TGCAGCGGGCTAGCGGGCGAGCAGTTCTTC
TRBV4-3	few	-	TRBJ1-2	16	CASSQVSGADGYGYTF	TGCGCCAGCAGCCAAGTTTCAGGGGCGGATGGCTATGGCTACACCTTC
TRBV10-3	-	-	TRBJ1-2	15	CAISDRDLTSYGYTF	TGTGCCATCAGTGACCGGGACCTCACTAGCTATGGCTACACCTTC
TRBV7-2	few	TRBD2	TRBJ2-7	15	CASSLAPLAGDEQYF	TGTGCCAGCAGCTTAGCCCCCCTAGCGGGAGACGAGCAGTACTTC
TRBV4-1	-	-	TRBJ1-5	13	CASSLSIDQPQHF	TGCGCCAGCAGCCTGAGCATTGATCAGCCCCAGCATTTT
TRBV7-2	-	TRBD1	TRBJ2-7	15	CASSFGTGFSYEQYF	TGTGCCAGCAGCTTCGGGACAGGGTTCTCCTACGAGCAGTACTTC
TRBV5-6	few	-	TRBJ2-7	13	CASSNGGSTTQYF	TGTGCCAGCAGCAACGGGGGCTCGACTACGCAGTACTTC
TRBV3-1	-	TRBD1	TRBJ2-5	17	CASSQDGGQDPQETQYF	TGTGCCAGCAGCCAAGATGGGGGACAGGACCCCCAAGAGACCCAGTACTTC
TRBV27	-	-	TRBJ2-5	13	CASSLSGVETQYF	TGTGCCAGCAGTTTATCGGGGGTAGAGACCCAGTACTTC
TRBV12-3/TRBV12-4	-	-	TRBJ2-7	13	CASSIQGLGEQYF	TGTGCCAGCAGTATACAGGGCCTGGGAGAGCAGTACTTC
TRBV20-1	many	TRBD2	TRBJ2-2	15	CSARPPSGDTGELFF	TGCAGTGCTAGACCCCCTAGCGGTGACACCGGGGAGCTGTTTTTT
TRBV20-1	-	TRBD1	TRBJ1-5	16	CSARDTGQALNQPQHF	TGCAGTGCTAGAGACACCGGACAGGCATTAAATCAGCCCCAGCATTTT
TRBV7-9	many	-	TRBJ2-7	13	CASSWGTGYEQYF	TGTGCCAGCAGCTGGGGAACAGGCTACGAGCAGTACTTC
TRBV12-3/TRBV12-4	many	-	TRBJ2-3	15	CASTLGGPGADTQYF	TGTGCCAGCACCTTGGGGGGGCCTGGTGCAGATACGCAGTATTTT
TRBV10-3	many	-	TRBJ2-7	14	CAITERQGGDEQYF	TGTGCCATCACCGAGCGTCAGGGTGGAGACGAGCAGTACTTC
TRBV12-3/TRBV12-4	-	-	TRBJ2-1	16	CASSSPEGRLYNEQFF	TGTGCCAGCAGCTCCCCCGAGGGTCGGCTGTACAATGAGCAGTTCTTC
TRBV10-3	-	-	TRBJ2-5	13	CGIKGDSQETQYF	TGTGGCATAAAGGGGGACTCCCAAGAGACCCAGTACTTC
TRBV29-1	many	TRBD2	TRBJ2-7	14	CSVVPGGNSYEQYF	TGCAGCGTTGTACCGGGGGGGAACTCCTACGAGCAGTACTTC
TRBV9	many	-	TRBJ2-7	14	CASSVEQSPYEQYF	TGTGCCAGCAGCGTAGAACAGAGCCCCTACGAGCAGTACTTC
TRBV4-3	-	-	TRBJ2-1	16	CASSQDATSSSSEQFF	TGCGCCAGCAGCCAAGACGCGACTAGTTCCTCTTCTGAGCAGTTCTTC
TRBV12-3/TRBV12-4	few	-	TRBJ1-4	17	CASSFSPDRATNEKLFF	TGTGCCAGCAGTTTTTCCCCGGACCGTGCAACTAATGAAAAACTGTTTTTT
TRBV5-6	few	-	TRBJ2-3	13	CASSLASADTQYF	TGTGCCAGCAGCTTAGCGTCGGCAGATACGCAGTATTTT
TRBV4-3	many	TRBD2	TRBJ2-5	15	CASSQTSGRGETQYF	TGCGCCAGCAGCCAGACTAGCGGGAGGGGGGAGACCCAGTACTTC
TRBV4-1	few	TRBD1	TRBJ1-5	15	CASSQVAGGNQPQHF	TGCGCCAGCAGCCAAGTCGCAGGGGGTAATCAGCCCCAGCATTTT
TRBV7-8	-	-	TRBJ2-3	17	CASSLEPRGRGTDTQYF	TGTGCCAGCAGCTTAGAACCCCGGGGCAGGGGAACAGATACGCAGTATTTT
TRBV20-1	few	TRBD2	TRBJ2-3	16	CSARDSERESTDTQYF	TGCAGTGCTAGAGATTCGGAGCGGGAGAGCACAGATACGCAGTATTTT
TRBV7-6	few	TRBD1	TRBJ2-2	18	CASSLAIGTGDNTGELFF	TGTGCCAGCAGCTTAGCGATAGGGACAGGAGATAACACCGGGGAGCTGTTTTTT
TRBV10-3	-	TRBD1	TRBJ2-5	13	CAIRPGQQETQYF	TGTGCCATCAGGCCGGGACAGCAAGAGACCCAGTACTTC
TRBV5-1	many	-	TRBJ2-1	15	CASKRSQEESYEQFF	TGCGCCAGCAAAAGATCACAGGAAGAATCCTATGAGCAGTTCTTC
TRBV29-1	few	-	TRBJ1-2	14	CSVGRPPPNYGYTF	TGCAGCGTTGGCCGGCCACCTCCTAACTATGGCTACACCTTC
TRBV7-9	-	TRBD2	TRBJ2-2	16	CASSYLAGGWSGELFF	TGTGCCAGCAGTTACCTAGCGGGAGGATGGTCCGGGGAGCTGTTTTTT
TRBV3-1	few	TRBD1	TRBJ2-7	12	CASSPRQGEEYF	TGTGCCAGCAGCCCCCGACAGGGTGAGGAGTACTTC
TRBV11-2	-	TRBD2	TRBJ2-1	16	CASSLFGGLGFNEQFF	TGTGCCAGCAGCTTATTCGGGGGACTAGGTTTCAATGAGCAGTTCTTC
TRBV5-8	-	-	TRBJ2-1	11	CASSLPHEQFF	TGTGCCAGCAGCTTGCCGCATGAGCAGTTCTTC
TRBV6-2/TRBV6-3	few	-	TRBJ2-1	12	CASGRVSNEQFF	TGTGCCAGCGGTAGGGTTAGCAATGAGCAGTTCTTC
TRBV7-2	-	TRBD2	TRBJ2-1	16	CASSYRTSGPYNEQFF	TGTGCCAGCAGTTACCGGACTAGCGGACCTTACAATGAGCAGTTCTTC
TRBV3-1	-	-	TRBJ2-7	15	CASSQDAVSPYEQYF	TGTGCCAGCAGCCAAGATGCCGTTAGCCCCTACGAGCAGTACTTC
TRBV19	-	-	TRBJ1-1	13	CASGGNMNTEAFF	TGTGCCAGTGGTGGCAACATGAACACTGAAGCTTTCTTT